The T cell receptor (beta chain) under discussion was sequenced for a study of OX40 agonist ivuxolimab in advanced cancers. The wider study: Every 2 weeks, patients got intravenous ivuxolimab at one of six dose levels (0.01-10 mg/kg).

Regarding this clone: Its specificity is unknown.

Here immunoSEQ multiplex PCR was the method, and the copy in TCRdb shows in-frame clones only, minus some. The sample has under 50,000 clones, approximately 86% seen once. Germline CDR1 and CDR2: LNHDA and SQIVND (reference sequence). This CDR3 spans 13 amino acids. The V end was cut by 11 bases, the J end by 1 base, with 14 bases between. Whole-study findings and limits: In general, CD8+ T cells held more expanded clones than CD4+ did, on average. Normalized T-cell clonal expansion was also low in some nonresponders.

The chain has TRBV19 and TRBJ1-1; no firm D call. The specimen comprised CD4+ or CD8+ T cells sorted from blood, sampled in a trial of the OX40 agonist ivuxolimab. The sequence was collected from an adult with an advanced solid tumor such as melanoma, head and neck, liver or kidney cancer. The CDR3 bases are TGTGCCCTCACTGATCTGGCGAACACTGAAGCTTTCTTT. As protein: CALTDLANTEAFF.